These 22 T cell receptor beta chains were sequenced from one sample in a study of blood T cell repertoires in COVID-19. Generated by immunoSEQ multiplex PCR, the TCRdb table keeps only in-frame clones and is missing some. The table shows around 71,000 clones, with 85% occurring only once. The sample was peripheral blood. The source of these receptors is a man at least 80 years old with acute or convalescent COVID-19.

This chain connects TRBV6-5 to TRBJ1-6; 9 bases line up with TRBD1. J lost 6 bases, V lost 8 bases, and 5 bases had no gene match. The CDR3 spans 14 residues. Germline V gene lookup returns CDR1 MNHEY and CDR2 SVGAGI. For the CDR3, the DNA is TGTGCCAGCGGAAGACAGGGGGGTAATTCACCCCTCCACTTT. It specifies CASGRQGGNSPLHF.

The J gene is TRBJ2-7, the V gene TRBV6-6, with 7 nucleotides matching TRBD2. Per the germline V gene, CDR1 is MNHNY and CDR2 is SVGAGI (reference sequence). The CDR3 spans 15 residues. Losses at the gene ends were 4 bases for V and 3 bases for J; bases not matched to a gene: 9. CDR3: CASSSPAAGDYEQYF. In DNA form, the CDR3 reads TGTGCCAGCAGTTCCCCCGCGGCGGGGGACTACGAGCAGTACTTC.

V and J are TRBV24-1 and TRBJ2-3, with TRBD2 matching 13 bases. The CDR3 length is 19 residues. Germline assignment: CDR1 KGHDR and CDR2 SFDVKD. V was pared by 1 base and J by 1 base, with 7 bases of the junction left unmatched. CDR3 region: CATSDFGLAGEAGTDTQYF. The CDR3 DNA sequence: TGTGCCACCAGTGATTTCGGACTAGCGGGAGAAGCAGGCACAGATACGCAGTATTTT.

The chain employs TRBV5-1 and TRBJ2-7; 10 bases line up with TRBD2. The CDR3 covers 18 residues. V lost 0 bases to trimming and J lost 7 bases; unmatched junction nucleotides: 16. Germline CDR1 reads SGHRS; CDR2 reads YFSETQ. DNA for the CDR3: TGCGCCAGCAGCTTGGAAGTTTTCGCTAGCGGGGGAGAGGGGGAGCAGTACTTC. Amino acid sequence: CASSLEVFASGGEGEQYF. The variable domain in full, completed from reference TRBV5-1 and TRBJ2-7, reads KAGVTQTPRYLIKTRGQQVTLSCSPISGHRSVSWYQQTPGQGLQFLFEYFSETQRNKGNFPGRFSGRQFSNSRSEMNVSTLELGDSALYLCASSLEVFASGGEGEQYFGPGTRLTVT.

The gene calls are TRBV28 and TRBJ1-2, with 8 nucleotides matching TRBD1. From germline, CDR1 is MDHEN and CDR2 SYDVKM. J gave up 4 bases and V 4 bases, and 5 bases lay outside the gene matches. The length of the CDR3 is 14 residues. The CDR3 sequence: CASSSQTGAYGYTF. CDR3 bases: TGTGCCAGCAGTTCTCAGACAGGGGCCTATGGCTACACCTTC.

The V and J genes are TRBV18 and TRBJ2-7, with 13 bases matching TRBD2. V shed 4 bases and J 1 base; nucleotides not matched to a gene: 7. Germline V CDR1 and CDR2: KGHSH, LQKENI. CDR3 length: 17 residues. The CDR3 is CASSLGTSGTVSYEQYF. In DNA, the CDR3 is TGTGCCAGCTCACTCGGGACTAGCGGGACTGTGTCCTACGAGCAGTACTTC.

V gene TRBV30 combines with J gene TRBJ1-1; D is unresolved. V was pared by 4 bases and J by 1 base, with 7 bases between. In germline, CDR1 is GTSNPN, CDR2 SVGIG (reference sequence). The CDR3 contains 12 residues. The CDR3 spells CAWKAGNTEAFF. The CDR3 DNA follows: TGTGCCTGGAAAGCGGGGAACACTGAAGCTTTCTTT.

V gene TRBV10-3 combines with J gene TRBJ1-1; the D gene is possibly TRBD1 (6 bases). Trimming left V 6 bases short and J 1 base short, with 12 bases between. CDR3 size: 14 residues. Germline assignment: CDR1 ENHRY and CDR2 SYGVKD. The CDR3 bases are TGTGCCATCAGCCGGGACATACAGAACACTGAAGCTTTCTTT. Translated: CAISRDIQNTEAFF.

This clone was seen a handful of times. V is TRBV10-1 and J is TRBJ2-7; 9 nucleotides agree with TRBD1. V shed 6 bases, J shed 4 bases, and the junction held 13 bases outside the gene matches. The V gene's germline CDR1 is WNHNN and CDR2 SYGVQD (reference sequence). The CDR3 loop spans 16 amino acids. CDR3 in amino acids: CASSGDRARPSYEQYF. The CDR3 nucleotides read TGCGCCAGCAGCGGGGACAGGGCTCGCCCCAGTTACGAGCAGTACTTC.

This clone was observed a single time. The chain has TRBV7-2 and TRBJ2-7; possible D gene TRBD1, 6 bases. V lost 4 bases and J 2 bases, leaving 9 bases between the germline ends. There are 13 residues in the CDR3. Looked up from germline, CDR1 is SGHTA and CDR2 is FQGNSA. CDR3 in DNA: TGTGCCAGCAGCTGGGACACCACCTACGAGCAGTACTTC. Translated: CASSWDTTYEQYF.

This chain uses TRBV7-3 with TRBJ1-3; D possibly corresponds to TRBD1 (5 bases). Germline V gives CDR1 SGHTA, CDR2 FQGTGA. The CDR3 sequence is 16 residues long. Trimming stripped 5 bases from V and 0 bases from J, with 14 bases between. The CDR3 DNA reads TGTGCCAGCAGCCCAGGTGGGGGGATCTCTGGAAACACCATATATTTT. Translated, it gives CASSPGGGISGNTIYF.

A single count supports this clone. The chain combines TRBV5-1 with TRBJ2-1, with a weak D call TRBD1 (5 bases). V dropped 0 bases and J dropped 9 bases, with 7 bases sitting between them. Germline CDR1 is SGHRS and CDR2 is YFSETQ. The CDR3 is 12 amino acids. CDR3 residues: CASSLAGIEQFF. The CDR3 DNA reads as TGCGCCAGCAGCTTGGCAGGGATTGAGCAGTTCTTC.

The chain has TRBV2 and TRBJ1-5; maybe TRBD1 (6 bases). Between the trimmed V and J ends, which lost 2 bases and 7 bases, there was a span of 15 bases. Germline assignment: CDR1 SNHLY and CDR2 FYNNEI. This CDR3 comprises 15 residues. CDR3 sequence: CASSELPRDIQPQHF. The CDR3 DNA is TGTGCCAGCAGTGAACTCCCCAGGGACATCCAGCCCCAGCATTTT.

The chain recombines TRBV6-5 with TRBJ1-1; D is possibly TRBD1 (5 bases). This CDR3 region has 13 residues. V was shortened by 2 bases and J by 4 bases, with 8 bases between the two germline ends. Germline V gene sequence: CDR1 MNHEY, CDR2 SVGAGI. CDR3 residues: CASSYSRATEAFF. Written as DNA, the CDR3 is TGTGCCAGCAGTTACAGCAGGGCCACTGAAGCTTTCTTT.

The genes are TRBV28 and TRBJ1-1; maybe TRBD1 (6 bases). Trimming took 2 bases from V and 2 from J, leaving 9 bases between them. The CDR3 covers 14 residues. Germline V gene lookup returns CDR1 MDHEN and CDR2 SYDVKM. The chain's CDR3 is CASSLGGANTEAFF. Written as DNA, the CDR3 is TGTGCCAGCAGTTTAGGGGGCGCAAACACTGAAGCTTTCTTT.

This clone was counted a single time. A junction boundary mismatches the germline segment, possibly from a read error. The chain joins TRBV12-5 to TRBJ2-5, with 9 nucleotides matching TRBD1. CDR1 and CDR2 (germline): LGHNT, FRNRAP. CDR3 size: 14 residues. The DNA of the CDR3 is TGTGCTAGTGGTTTAGGACAGGGGCAAGATACCCAGTACTTC. This codes for CASGLGQGQDTQYF.

The chain combines TRBV2 with TRBJ2-3; D possibly corresponds to TRBD1 (5 bases). This CDR3 comprises 16 residues. Germline values: CDR1 SNHLY, CDR2 FYNNEI. V was shortened by 7 bases and J by 0 bases, with 17 bases between the two germline ends. CDR3 sequence: CASTDSTGFSTDTQYF. The CDR3 nucleotides read TGTGCCAGCACGGATAGTACAGGTTTTAGCACAGATACGCAGTATTTT.

The V and J genes are TRBV19 and TRBJ1-2; TRBD1 might be the D (5 bases). The CDR3 spans 18 residues. The ends were cut back, 5 bases at V and 5 bases at J, with 27 bases in the middle. Germline V gene sequence: CDR1 LNHDA, CDR2 SQIVND (reference sequence). CDR3 nucleotide sequence: TGTGCCAGTAGTTCACCACCGGGACTGGGACCTGGTGGGTATGGCTACACCTTC. Protein: CASSSPPGLGPGGYGYTF.

This clone was picked up one time. The chain's CDR3 is CASSFGGTPGYTF. The CDR3 region has the DNA TGTGCCAGCAGTTTTGGAGGGACTCCCGGCTACACCTTC. The chain has TRBV28 and TRBJ1-2, with D maybe TRBD1 (5 bases). Germline CDR1 MDHEN, CDR2 SYDVKM. There are 13 residues in the CDR3. V lost 3 bases and J 8 bases, leaving 13 bases between the germline ends.

The V gene is TRBV19, the J gene TRBJ2-5; TRBD2 agrees at 8 bases. The CDR3 totals 15 residues. Germline V gene lookup returns CDR1 LNHDA and CDR2 SQIVND (reference sequence). With 7 bases clipped from V and 3 bases from J, the junction kept 10 bases outside the gene matches. CDR3 bases: TGTGCCAGTAATCTACCCTCGGGGGGGGAAGAGACCCAGTACTTC. Translating gives CASNLPSGGEETQYF.

The V and J genes are TRBV19 and TRBJ2-3; tentatively, D is TRBD1 (6 bases). The V end lost 6 bases, the J end lost 4 bases, and 20 bases lay between the germline ends. CDR3 length equals 16 residues. The V gene's germline CDR1 is LNHDA and CDR2 SQIVND (reference sequence). CDR3 residues: CASSRAQGTASDTQYF. CDR3 sequence (DNA): TGTGCCAGTAGCAGGGCCCAGGGGACGGCCTCAGATACGCAGTATTTT.

This clone was seen just once. The rearrangement uses TRBV7-2 and TRBJ2-7; 7 bases line up with TRBD2. CDR3 length equals 15 residues. Germline values: CDR1 SGHTA, CDR2 FQGNSA. Germline trimming cut 5 bases from V and 7 bases from J; bases unmatched to any gene: 14. The CDR3 sequence: CASSPSLAAPGEQYF. DNA for the CDR3: TGTGCCAGCAGCCCTAGTCTAGCGGCGCCCGGGGAGCAGTACTTC.